This record concerns one T cell receptor beta chain sequence. The target antigen is unknown. A read error is possible here, since a much larger clone lies one base away. The sample belongs to a study of read filtering for tumor transcriptome and immune sequencing. Study-level background: Mean patient age was approximately 66 years, range roughly 40 to 85; approximately 18 male, 11 to 15 female. DNase treatment preceded whole-transcriptome library preparation.

The library was built from about 400 ng RNA with molecular barcoded adaptors for alpha/delta and beta/gamma chains. TCRdb independently ran MiXCR on the reads; one entry per CDR3 protein. The sample carries tens of thousands of distinct CDR3 sequences, around 21% recorded once. Findings of the study overall: The CD138-negative fraction was mixed bone marrow immune cells, not pure T cells. Approximately 77% of IR-seq clonotypes had a single read, yet these held approximately 3.7% of reads.

Germline V lookup: CDR1 DFQATT, CDR2 SNEGSKA (reference sequence). This CDR3 is 13 amino acids long. The source material was a population of CD138-negative cells sorted from bone marrow. The chain joins TRBV20-1 to TRBJ1-6; weak D call: TRBD1 (5 bases). The sequence came from a donor at least 40 years old with multiple myeloma. The CDR3 DNA reads TGCAGTGCTACGGGGGGGAAGAACACTGAACCTTTCTTT. Protein product: CSATGGKNTEPFF.